What follows is one TCR beta chain and its context. Its antigen is as yet unknown. The sample belongs to a study of cytomegalovirus exposure and HLA in healthy donors. Study-level results: Per published reports, the classifier diagnosed cytomegalovirus status with high specificity and sensitivity. It has been reported that TCR beta sequences accurately predicted the HLA-A and HLA-B alleles of most subjects.

PCR primers comprised 60 Vbeta and 13 Jbeta primers. The protocol was immunoSEQ multiplex PCR, while the TCRdb copy is restricted to in-frame clones and leaves out a portion. Its table records under 200,000 clones. What was sequenced was PBMCs. The TCR sequence derives from a young man in good health and CMV-seronegative.

CDR3 DNA: TGTGCCAGCAGCTTAGGGCTAGGAAGTGAGCAGTTCTTC. This sequence encodes CASSLGLGSEQFF. This sequence joins TRBV11-3 and TRBJ2-1, with D unresolved. The V end lost 1 base, the J end lost 9 bases, and 10 bases lay between the germline ends. CDR1 is SGHNT, CDR2 YENEEA, per germline. CDR3 size: 13 residues.